The present T cell receptor beta chain was sequenced within a study of shared clonotypes between healthy human individuals. Regarding the study as a whole: Rarefaction showed sorted-subset sequencing was incomplete despite large depth. The study found approximately 5% of naive CD4 clonotypes shared across a few donors.

Deep-level running was used for the assay. Here immunoSEQ multiplex PCR was the method, and the copy in TCRdb shows in-frame clones only, minus some. The sample lists 2 million to 2.5 million clones, 85% to 95% occurring once. Per germline, CDR1 SGHAT and CDR2 FQNNGV. V was pared by 7 bases and J by 6 bases, with 4 bases of the junction left unmatched. This CDR3 contains 14 residues. As concerns this clone: Its specificity is not known.

The source is a man between 18 and 35 years old in good health. Some clones in this sample may be carry-over from other donors' samples. The chain employs TRBV11-2 and TRBJ2-1; TRBD2 matches at 12 bases. Sequenced input: naive CD4+ T cells from PBMCs. Regarding subset: CD45RA+ positively selected. The CDR3 DNA sequence: TGTGCCAGCACCCGGACTAGCGGGATCAATGAGCAGTTCTTC. This encodes CASTRTSGINEQFF.